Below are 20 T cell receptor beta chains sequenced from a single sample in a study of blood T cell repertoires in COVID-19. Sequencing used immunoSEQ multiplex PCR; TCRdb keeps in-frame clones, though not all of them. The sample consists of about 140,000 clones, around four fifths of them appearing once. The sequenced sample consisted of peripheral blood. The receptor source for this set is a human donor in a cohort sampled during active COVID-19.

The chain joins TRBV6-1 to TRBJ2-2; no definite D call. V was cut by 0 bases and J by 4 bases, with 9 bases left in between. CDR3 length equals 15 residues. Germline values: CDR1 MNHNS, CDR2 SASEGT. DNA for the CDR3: TGTGCCAGCAGTGAAGCCCGCGTTGTCACCGGGGAGCTGTTTTTT. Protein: CASSEARVVTGELFF.

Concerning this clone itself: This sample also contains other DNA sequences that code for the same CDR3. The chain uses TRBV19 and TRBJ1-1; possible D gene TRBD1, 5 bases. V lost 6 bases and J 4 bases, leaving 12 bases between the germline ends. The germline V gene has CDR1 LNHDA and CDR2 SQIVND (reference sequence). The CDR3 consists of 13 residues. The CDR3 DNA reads TGTGCCAGTAGAGCCCAGGGAGGCACTGAAGCTTTCTTT. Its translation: CASRAQGGTEAFF.

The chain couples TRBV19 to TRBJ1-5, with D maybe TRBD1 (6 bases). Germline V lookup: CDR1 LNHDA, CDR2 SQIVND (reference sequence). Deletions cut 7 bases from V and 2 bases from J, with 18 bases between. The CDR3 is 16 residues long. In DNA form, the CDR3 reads TGTGCCAGTACCCCGACAGGACTTAGGGGCAATCAGCCCCAGCATTTT. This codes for CASTPTGLRGNQPQHF.

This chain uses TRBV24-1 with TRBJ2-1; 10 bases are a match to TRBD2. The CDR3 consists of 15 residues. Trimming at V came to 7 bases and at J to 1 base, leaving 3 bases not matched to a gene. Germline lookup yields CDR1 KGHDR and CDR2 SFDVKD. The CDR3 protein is CATRASGSSYNEQFF. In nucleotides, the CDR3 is TGTGCCACCAGAGCTAGCGGGAGTTCCTACAATGAGCAGTTCTTC.

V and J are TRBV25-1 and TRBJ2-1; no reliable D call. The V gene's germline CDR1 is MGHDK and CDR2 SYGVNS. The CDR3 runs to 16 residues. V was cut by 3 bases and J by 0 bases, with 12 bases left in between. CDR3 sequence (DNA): TGTGCCAGCAGTGATCGTCGCAGGAACTCCTACAATGAGCAGTTCTTC. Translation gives CASSDRRRNSYNEQFF.

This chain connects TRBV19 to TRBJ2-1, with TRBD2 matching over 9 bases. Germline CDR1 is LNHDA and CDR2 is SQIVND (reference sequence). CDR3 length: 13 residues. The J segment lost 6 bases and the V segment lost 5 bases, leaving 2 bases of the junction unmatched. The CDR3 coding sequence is TGTGCCAGTAGTGAACTAGCGGGCAATGAGCAGTTCTTC. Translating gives CASSELAGNEQFF.

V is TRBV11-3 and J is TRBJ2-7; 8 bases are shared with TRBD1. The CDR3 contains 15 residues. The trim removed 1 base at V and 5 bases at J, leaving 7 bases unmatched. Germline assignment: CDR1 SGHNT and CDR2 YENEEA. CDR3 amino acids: CASSLGGQAIDEQYF. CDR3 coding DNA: TGTGCCAGCAGCTTAGGGGGACAGGCTATCGACGAGCAGTACTTC.

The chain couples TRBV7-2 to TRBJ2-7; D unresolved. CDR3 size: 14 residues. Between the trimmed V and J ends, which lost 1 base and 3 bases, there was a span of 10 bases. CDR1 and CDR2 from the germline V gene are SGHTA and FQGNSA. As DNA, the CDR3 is TGTGCCAGCAGCTTAGTGGCGGCCTACTACGAGCAGTACTTC. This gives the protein CASSLVAAYYEQYF.

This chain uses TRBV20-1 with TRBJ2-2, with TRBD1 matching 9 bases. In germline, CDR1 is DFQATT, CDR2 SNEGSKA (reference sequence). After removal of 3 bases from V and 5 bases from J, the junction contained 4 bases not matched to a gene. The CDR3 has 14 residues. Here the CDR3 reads CSASTGGLTGELFF. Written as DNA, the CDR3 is TGCAGTGCTAGTACAGGGGGCCTAACCGGGGAGCTGTTTTTT.

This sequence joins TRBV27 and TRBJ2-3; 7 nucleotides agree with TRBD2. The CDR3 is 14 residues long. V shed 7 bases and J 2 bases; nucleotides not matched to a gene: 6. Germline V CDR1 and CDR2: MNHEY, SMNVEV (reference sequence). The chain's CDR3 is CASKKRGDTDTQYF. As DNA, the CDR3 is TGTGCCAGCAAAAAGCGGGGCGACACAGATACGCAGTATTTT.

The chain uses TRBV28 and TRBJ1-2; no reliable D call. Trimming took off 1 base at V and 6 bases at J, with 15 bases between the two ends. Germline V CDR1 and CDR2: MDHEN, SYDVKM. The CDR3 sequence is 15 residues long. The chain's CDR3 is CASSLSPLGRNGYTF. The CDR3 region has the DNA TGTGCCAGCAGTTTATCTCCCCTGGGGAGGAATGGCTACACCTTC.

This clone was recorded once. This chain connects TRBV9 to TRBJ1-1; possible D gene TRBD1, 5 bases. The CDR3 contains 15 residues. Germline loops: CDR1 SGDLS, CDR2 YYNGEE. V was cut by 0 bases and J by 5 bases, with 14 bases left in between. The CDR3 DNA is TGTGCCAGCAGCGTAGACCCGGGGGGAGGGACTGAAGCTTTCTTT. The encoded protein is CASSVDPGGGTEAFF.

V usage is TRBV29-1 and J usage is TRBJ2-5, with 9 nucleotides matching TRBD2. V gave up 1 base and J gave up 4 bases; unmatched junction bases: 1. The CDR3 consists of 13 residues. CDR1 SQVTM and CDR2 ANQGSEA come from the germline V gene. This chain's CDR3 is CSVEGGRVETQYF. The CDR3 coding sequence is TGCAGCGTTGAAGGCGGGAGGGTAGAGACCCAGTACTTC.

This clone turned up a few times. DNA for the CDR3: TGTGCCAGTAGGTCAGGATACACTGAAGCTTTCTTT. This translates into CASRSGYTEAFF. This chain connects TRBV19 to TRBJ1-1; the D is unclear. Germline V gene lookup returns CDR1 LNHDA and CDR2 SQIVND (reference sequence). The length of the CDR3 is 12 residues. Trimming removed 6 bases from V and 3 bases from J, with 8 bases in between.

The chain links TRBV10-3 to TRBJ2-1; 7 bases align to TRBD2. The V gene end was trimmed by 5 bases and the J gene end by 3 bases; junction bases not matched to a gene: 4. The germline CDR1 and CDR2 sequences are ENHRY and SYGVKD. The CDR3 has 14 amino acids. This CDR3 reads CAISSAGVYNEQFF. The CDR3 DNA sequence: TGTGCCATCAGTTCCGCGGGGGTCTACAATGAGCAGTTCTTC.

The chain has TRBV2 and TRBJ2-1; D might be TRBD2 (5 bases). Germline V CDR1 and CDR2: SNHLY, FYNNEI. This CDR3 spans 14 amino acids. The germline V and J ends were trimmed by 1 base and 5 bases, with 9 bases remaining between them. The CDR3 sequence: CASSEVDGDNEQFF. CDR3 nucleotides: TGTGCCAGCAGTGAAGTCGACGGGGACAATGAGCAGTTCTTC.

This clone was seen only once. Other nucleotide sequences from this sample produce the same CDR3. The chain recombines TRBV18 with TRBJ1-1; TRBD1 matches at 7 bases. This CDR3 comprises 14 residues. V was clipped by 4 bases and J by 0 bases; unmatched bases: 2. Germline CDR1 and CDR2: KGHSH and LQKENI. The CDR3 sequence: CASSRDRLNTEAFF. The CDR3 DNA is TGTGCCAGCTCACGGGACAGATTGAACACTGAAGCTTTCTTT.

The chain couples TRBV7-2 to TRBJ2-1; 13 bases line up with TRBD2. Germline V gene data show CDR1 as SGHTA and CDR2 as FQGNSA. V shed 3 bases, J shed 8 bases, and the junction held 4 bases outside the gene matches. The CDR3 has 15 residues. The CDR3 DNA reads TGTGCCAGCAGCTTGACTAGCGGGAGGATCTATGAGCAGTTCTTC. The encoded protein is CASSLTSGRIYEQFF.

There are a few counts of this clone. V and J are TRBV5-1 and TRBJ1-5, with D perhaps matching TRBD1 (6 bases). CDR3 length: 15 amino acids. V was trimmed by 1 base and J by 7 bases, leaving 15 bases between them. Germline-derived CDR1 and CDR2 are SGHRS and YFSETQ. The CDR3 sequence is CASSLQGTIGQPQHF. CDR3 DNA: TGCGCCAGCAGCTTGCAGGGGACAATTGGCCAGCCCCAGCATTTT.

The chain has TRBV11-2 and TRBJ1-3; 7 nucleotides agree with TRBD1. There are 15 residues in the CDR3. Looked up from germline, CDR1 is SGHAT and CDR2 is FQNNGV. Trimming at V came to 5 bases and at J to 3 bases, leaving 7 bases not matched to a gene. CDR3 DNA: TGTGCCAGCAGCACCCGTAGGGGGCTTGGAAACACCATATATTTT. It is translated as CASSTRRGLGNTIYF.